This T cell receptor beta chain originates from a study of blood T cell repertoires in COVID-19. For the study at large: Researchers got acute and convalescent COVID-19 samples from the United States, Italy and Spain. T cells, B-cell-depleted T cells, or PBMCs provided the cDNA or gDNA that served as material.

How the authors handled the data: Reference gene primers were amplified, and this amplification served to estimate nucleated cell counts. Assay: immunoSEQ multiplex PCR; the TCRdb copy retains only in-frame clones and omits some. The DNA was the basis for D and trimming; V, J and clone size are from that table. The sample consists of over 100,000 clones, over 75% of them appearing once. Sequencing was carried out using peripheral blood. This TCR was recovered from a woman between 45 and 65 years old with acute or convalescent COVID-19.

The CDR3 coding sequence is TGTGCCAGCAGTTCGGGGACAGGCCCCTACGAGCAGTACTTC. Residues: CASSSGTGPYEQYF. J is TRBJ2-7 and V is TRBV6-5; 8 nucleotides agree with TRBD1. The CDR3 has 14 residues. The germline V gene encodes CDR1 MNHEY and CDR2 SVGAGI. V was pared by 4 bases and J by 2 bases, with 4 bases of the junction left unmatched.